This TCR beta chain originates from a study of prognosis after radiotherapy for stage I lung cancer. The CDR3 covers 18 residues. CDR1 and CDR2 (germline): LNHDA, SQIVND (reference sequence). V was clipped by 3 bases and J by 6 bases; unmatched bases: 18. Genomic DNA was the source, and TCR beta CDR3 was amplified from it by two-round multiplex PCR. Amplification during the initial PCR round employed primers specific to each TRBV and TRBJ gene. Each CDR3 protein is one row after TCRdb ran MiXCR on the multiplex PCR reads. Of about 24,000 distinct CDR3 sequences detected, approximately 35% appear once; the ten largest clones hold roughly 60%.

This sequence originates from a donor at least 50 years old with non-small cell lung cancer. This rearrangement joins TRBV19 to TRBJ2-7; 9 bases align to TRBD2. The sample consisted of PBMCs, taken before or after stereotactic body radiation therapy (not recorded which). CDR3 region: CASSMSPDRTSVIPEQYF. The CDR3 nucleotides are TGTGCCAGTAGTATGTCCCCAGATCGGACTAGCGTGATTCCCGAGCAGTACTTC.